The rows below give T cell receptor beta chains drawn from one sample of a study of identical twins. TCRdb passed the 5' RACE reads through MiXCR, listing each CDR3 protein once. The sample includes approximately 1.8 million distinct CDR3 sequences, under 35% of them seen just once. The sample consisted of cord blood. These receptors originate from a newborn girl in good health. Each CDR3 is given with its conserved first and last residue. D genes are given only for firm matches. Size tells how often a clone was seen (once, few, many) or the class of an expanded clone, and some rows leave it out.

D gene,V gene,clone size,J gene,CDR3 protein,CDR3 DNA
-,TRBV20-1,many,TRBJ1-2,CSARGRRRWGYTF,TGCAGTGCTAGAGGGAGGAGGCGTTGGGGCTACACCTTC
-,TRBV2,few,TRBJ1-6,CASSARGLNSPLHF,TGTGCCAGCAGTGCCAGGGGCCTAAATTCACCCCTCCACTTT
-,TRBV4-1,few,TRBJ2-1,CASSQIGGVNNEQFF,TGCGCCAGCAGCCAAATTGGCGGGGTCAACAATGAGCAGTTCTTC
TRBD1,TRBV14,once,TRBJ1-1,CASSQGQGGGTEAFF,TGTGCCAGCAGCCAGGGACAGGGCGGGGGGACTGAAGCTTTCTTT
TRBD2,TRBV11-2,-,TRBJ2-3,CASTGLAKTDTQYF,TGTGCCAGCACGGGACTAGCGAAGACAGATACGCAGTATTTT
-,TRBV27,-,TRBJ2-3,CASSFWGGEDTQYF,TGTGCCAGCAGTTTCTGGGGCGGGGAAGATACGCAGTATTTT
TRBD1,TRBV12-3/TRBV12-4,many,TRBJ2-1,CASSYRDREYNEQFF,TGTGCCAGCAGTTACCGGGACAGGGAGTACAATGAGCAGTTCTTC
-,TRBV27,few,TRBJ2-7,CASSSSATSSYEQYF,TGTGCCAGCAGTTCCTCAGCTACGAGCTCCTACGAGCAGTACTTC
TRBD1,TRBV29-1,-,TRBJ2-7,CSVIPGQGAYEQYF,TGCAGCGTTATCCCGGGACAGGGGGCCTACGAGCAGTACTTC
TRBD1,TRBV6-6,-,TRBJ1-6,CASSQEQGARLTLHF,TGTGCCAGCAGCCAAGAACAGGGGGCGCGTTTGACCCTCCACTTT
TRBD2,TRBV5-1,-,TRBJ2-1,CASSALAGAGNEQFF,TGCGCCAGCAGCGCCCTAGCGGGAGCTGGGAATGAGCAGTTCTTC
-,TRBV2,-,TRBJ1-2,CASSEPPGALNYGYTF,TGTGCCAGCAGTGAACCCCCAGGTGCCTTAAACTATGGCTACACCTTC